The entry that follows covers one T cell receptor (beta chain) sequence. Its cognate antigen is unknown. The sample originates from a study of PD-1 blockade in classical Hodgkin lymphoma. V lost 6 bases to trimming and J lost 2 bases, with 5 bases between them. The CDR3 totals 11 residues. Per the germline V gene, CDR1 is KGHSH and CDR2 is LQKENI. TCRdb's table, derived via immunoSEQ multiplex PCR, lists solely in-frame clones and lacks some. The repertoire holds tens of thousands of clones, with more than 80% as singletons. Noted time point: cycle 4 day 1 (C4D1), after 6 weeks of nivolumab. Every patient was affected by relapse after autologous stem cell transplantation, while exposure to brentuximab vedotin was not uniform. Researchers used magnetic negative selection to pull out pure CD4+ T cells from thawed PBMCs. Reported best responses ranged across complete response, partial response or progressive disease.

Study-level results: It was reported that newly diagnosed patients had less baseline TCR diversity than healthy donors.

The chain links TRBV18 to TRBJ2-7; D not resolved. This clonotype originated in a human donor with classical Hodgkin lymphoma. The source material was CD4+ T cells from blood, sampled before the fourth cycle of nivolumab. In nucleotides, the CDR3 is TGTGCCAGCTCTTCCGCCTACGAGCAGTACTTC. It encodes CASSSAYEQYF.